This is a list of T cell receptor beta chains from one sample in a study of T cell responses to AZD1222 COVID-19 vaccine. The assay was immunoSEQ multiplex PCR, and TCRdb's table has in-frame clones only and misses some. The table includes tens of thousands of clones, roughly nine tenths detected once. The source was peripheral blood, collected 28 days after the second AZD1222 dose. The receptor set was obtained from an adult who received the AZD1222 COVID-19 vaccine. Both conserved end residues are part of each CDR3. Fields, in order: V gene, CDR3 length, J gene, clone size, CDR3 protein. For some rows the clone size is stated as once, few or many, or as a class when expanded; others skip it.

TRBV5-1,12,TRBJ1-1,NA,CASSPSGFGAFF
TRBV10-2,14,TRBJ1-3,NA,CASREVSSGNTIYF
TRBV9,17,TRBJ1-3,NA,CASSVVPGGSSGNTIYF
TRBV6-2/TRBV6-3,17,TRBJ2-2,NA,CASSYSNFGQHTGELFF
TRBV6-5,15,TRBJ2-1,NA,CASSYSSVVSFEQFF
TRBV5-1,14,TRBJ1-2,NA,CASSPGQGFSGYTF
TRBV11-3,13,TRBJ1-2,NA,CASSLVGADGYTF
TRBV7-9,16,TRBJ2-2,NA,CASSARFSDNTGELFF
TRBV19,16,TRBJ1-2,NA,CASSVGQGARGYGYTF
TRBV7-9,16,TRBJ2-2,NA,CASSLEVTGLTGELFF
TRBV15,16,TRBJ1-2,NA,CATSPREGDERYGYTF
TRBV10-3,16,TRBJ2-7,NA,CAISEGRRAASYEQYF
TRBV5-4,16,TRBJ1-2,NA,CASSRQQGAIGYGYTF
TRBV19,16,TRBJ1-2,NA,CASTSLRQGVTYGYTF
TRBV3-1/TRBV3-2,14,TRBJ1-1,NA,CASSQEMSVTEAFF
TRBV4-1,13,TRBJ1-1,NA,CASSQDRYGGAFF
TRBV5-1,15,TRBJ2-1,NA,CASSLAQARYNEQFF
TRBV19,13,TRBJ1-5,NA,CASSVRGDQPQHF
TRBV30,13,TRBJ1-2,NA,CAWSLGTGHGYTF
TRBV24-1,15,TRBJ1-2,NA,CATSPNRRQDYGYTF
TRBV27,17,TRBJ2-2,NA,CASSHPIGGAKTGELFF
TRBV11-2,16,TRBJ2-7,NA,CASSFGTTGRDYEQYF
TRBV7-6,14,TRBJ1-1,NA,CASSLGQGNTEAFF
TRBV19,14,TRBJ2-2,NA,CASSGTGGTGELFF
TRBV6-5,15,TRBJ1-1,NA,CASSRKPGPSHEAFF
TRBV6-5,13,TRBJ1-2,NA,CASRGGQVYGYTF
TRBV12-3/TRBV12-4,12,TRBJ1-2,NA,CATPRGRYGYTF
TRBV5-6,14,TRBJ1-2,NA,CASSLGTGPYGYTF
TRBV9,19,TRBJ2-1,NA,CASSVAPSGSSRVYNEQFF
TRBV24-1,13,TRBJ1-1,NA,CATSLTGDTEAFF
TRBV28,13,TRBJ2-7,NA,CASSLDPRYEQYF
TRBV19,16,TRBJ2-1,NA,CASSIPGRAPYNEQFF
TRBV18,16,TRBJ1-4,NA,CASSPNFGTANEKLFF
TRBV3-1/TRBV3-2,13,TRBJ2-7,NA,CASSPGQGYEQYF
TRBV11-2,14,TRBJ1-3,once,CASSPPDSRNTIYF
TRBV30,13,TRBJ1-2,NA,CAWSGAGDYGYTF
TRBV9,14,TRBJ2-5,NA,CASSVGGGSETQYF
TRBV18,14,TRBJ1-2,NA,CASSPSQYNYGYTF
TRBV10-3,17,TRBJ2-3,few,CAISEPPGRGARETQYF
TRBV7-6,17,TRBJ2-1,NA,CASSLVAGTEISPEQFF
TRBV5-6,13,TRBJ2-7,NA,CASSGANHYEHYF
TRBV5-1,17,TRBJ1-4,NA,CASRPGQGLATNEKLFF